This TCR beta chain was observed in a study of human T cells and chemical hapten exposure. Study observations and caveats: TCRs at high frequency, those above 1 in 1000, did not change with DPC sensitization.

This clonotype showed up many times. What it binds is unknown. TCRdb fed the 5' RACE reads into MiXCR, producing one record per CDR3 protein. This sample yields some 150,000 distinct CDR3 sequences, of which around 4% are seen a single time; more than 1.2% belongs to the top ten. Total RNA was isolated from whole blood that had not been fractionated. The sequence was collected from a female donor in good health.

The CDR3 coding sequence is TGCGCCAGCAGCTTGGAATCTAGCGGGGCTTGGGATACGCAGTATTTT. Protein sequence: CASSLESSGAWDTQYF. The rearrangement joins TRBV5-1 to TRBJ2-3; 9 positions agree with TRBD2. Losses at the gene ends were 0 bases for V and 6 bases for J; bases not matched to a gene: 8. Per the germline V gene, CDR1 is SGHRS and CDR2 is YFSETQ. The CDR3 has 16 amino acids.